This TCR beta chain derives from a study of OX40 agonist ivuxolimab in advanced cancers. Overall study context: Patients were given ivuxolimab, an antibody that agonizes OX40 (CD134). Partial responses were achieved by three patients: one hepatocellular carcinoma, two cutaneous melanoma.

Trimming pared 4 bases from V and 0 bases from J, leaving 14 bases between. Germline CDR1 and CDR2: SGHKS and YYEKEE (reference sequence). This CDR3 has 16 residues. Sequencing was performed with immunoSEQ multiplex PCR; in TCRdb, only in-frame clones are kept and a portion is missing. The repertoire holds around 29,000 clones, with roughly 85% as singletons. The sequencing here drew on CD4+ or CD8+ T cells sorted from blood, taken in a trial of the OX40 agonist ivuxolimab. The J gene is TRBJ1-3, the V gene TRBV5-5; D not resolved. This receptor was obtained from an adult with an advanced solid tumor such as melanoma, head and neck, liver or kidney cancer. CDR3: CASSPTVETSGNTIYF. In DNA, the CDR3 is TGTGCCAGCAGCCCGACGGTGGAAACCTCTGGAAACACCATATATTTT.